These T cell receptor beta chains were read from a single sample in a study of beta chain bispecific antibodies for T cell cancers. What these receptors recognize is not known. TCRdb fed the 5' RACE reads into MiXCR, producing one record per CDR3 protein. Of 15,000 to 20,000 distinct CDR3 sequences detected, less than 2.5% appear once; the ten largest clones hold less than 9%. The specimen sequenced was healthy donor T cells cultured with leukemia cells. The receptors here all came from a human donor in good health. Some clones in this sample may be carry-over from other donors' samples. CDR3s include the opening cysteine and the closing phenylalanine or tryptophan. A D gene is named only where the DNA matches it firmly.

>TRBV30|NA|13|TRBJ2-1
CAWVGGPYNEQFF
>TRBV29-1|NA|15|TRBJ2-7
CSVEGGEQGTYEQYF
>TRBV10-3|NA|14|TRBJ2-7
CAITSSTGIHEQYF
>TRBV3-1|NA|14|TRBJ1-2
CASSQGEYGGGYTF
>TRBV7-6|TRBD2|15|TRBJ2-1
CASSLYGGSANEQFF
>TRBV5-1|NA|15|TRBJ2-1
CASSLVSWDYNEQFF
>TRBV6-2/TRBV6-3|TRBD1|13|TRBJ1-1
CASTDREFTEAFF
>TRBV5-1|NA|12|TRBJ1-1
CASSLEGTEAFF
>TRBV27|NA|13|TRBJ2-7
CASSDRGTYEQYF
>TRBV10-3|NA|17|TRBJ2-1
CAISPSDPGARHNEQFF
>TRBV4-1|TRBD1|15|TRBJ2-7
CASSQITGDRDEQYF
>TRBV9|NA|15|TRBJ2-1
CASSVEISSGDEQFF
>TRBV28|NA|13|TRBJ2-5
CASSLTGSETQYF
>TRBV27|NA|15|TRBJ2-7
CASSLSGGGLYEQYF
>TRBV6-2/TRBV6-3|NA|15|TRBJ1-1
CASSLRGAASTEAFF
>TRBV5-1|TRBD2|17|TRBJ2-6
CASSRTSGGSGANVLTF
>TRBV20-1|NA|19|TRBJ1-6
CSARDWALSPGLYNSPLHF
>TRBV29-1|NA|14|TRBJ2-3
CSAVGTSNTDTQYF